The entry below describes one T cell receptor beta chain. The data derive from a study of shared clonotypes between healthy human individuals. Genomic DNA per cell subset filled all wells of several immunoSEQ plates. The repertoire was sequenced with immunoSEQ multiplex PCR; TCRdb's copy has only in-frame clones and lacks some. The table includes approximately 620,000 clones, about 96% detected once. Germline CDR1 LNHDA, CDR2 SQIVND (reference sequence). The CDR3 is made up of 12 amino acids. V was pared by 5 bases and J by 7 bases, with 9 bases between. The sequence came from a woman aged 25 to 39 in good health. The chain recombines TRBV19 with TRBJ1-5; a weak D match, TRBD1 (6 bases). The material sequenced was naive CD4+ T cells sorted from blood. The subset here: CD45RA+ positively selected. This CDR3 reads CASSGRGQPQHF. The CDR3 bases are TGTGCCAGTAGTGGAAGGGGGCAGCCCCAGCATTTT.